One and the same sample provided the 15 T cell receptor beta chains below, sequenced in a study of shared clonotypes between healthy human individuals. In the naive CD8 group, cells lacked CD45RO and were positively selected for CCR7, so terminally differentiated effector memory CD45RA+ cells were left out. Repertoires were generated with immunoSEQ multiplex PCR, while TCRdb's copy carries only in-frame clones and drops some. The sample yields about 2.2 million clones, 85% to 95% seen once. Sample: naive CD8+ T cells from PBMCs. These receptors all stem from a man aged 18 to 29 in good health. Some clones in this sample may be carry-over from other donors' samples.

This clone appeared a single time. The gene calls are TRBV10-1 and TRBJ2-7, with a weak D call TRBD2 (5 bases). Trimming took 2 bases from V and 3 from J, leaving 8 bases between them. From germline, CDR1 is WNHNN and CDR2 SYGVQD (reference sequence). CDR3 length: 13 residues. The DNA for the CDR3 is TGCGCCAGCAGTGAGCGGGGAAACTACGAGCAGTACTTC. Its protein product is CASSERGNYEQYF.

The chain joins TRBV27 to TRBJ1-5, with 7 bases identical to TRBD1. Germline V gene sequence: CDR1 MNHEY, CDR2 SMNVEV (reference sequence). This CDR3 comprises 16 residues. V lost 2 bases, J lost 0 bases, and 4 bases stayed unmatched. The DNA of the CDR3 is TGTGCCAGCAGTTTACTACCAGGGGGTAGCAATCAGCCCCAGCATTTT. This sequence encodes CASSLLPGGSNQPQHF.

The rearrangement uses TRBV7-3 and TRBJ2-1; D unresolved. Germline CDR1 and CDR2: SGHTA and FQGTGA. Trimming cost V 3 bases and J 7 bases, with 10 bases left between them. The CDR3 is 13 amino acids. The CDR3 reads CASSFETWNEQFF. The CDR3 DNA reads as TGTGCCAGCAGCTTCGAAACCTGGAATGAGCAGTTCTTC.

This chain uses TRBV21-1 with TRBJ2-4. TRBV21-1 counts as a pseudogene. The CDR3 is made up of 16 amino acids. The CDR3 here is CASSFGSIIVKNIQYF. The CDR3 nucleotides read TGTGCCAGCAGCTTCGGCTCGATTATCGTCAAAAACATTCAGTACTTC.

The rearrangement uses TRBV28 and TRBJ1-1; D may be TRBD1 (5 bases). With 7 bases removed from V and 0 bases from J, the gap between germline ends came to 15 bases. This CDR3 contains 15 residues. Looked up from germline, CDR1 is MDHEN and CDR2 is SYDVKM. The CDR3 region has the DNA TGTGCCAGCACCATAAGTGAGGGGATGAACACTGAAGCTTTCTTT. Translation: CASTISEGMNTEAFF.

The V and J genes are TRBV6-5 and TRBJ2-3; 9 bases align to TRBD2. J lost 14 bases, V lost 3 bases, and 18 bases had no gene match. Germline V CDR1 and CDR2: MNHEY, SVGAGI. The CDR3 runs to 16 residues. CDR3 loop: CASSYGFGGFGTSLYF. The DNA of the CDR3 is TGTGCCAGCAGTTATGGCTTTGGGGGTTTCGGGACTAGCCTGTATTTT.

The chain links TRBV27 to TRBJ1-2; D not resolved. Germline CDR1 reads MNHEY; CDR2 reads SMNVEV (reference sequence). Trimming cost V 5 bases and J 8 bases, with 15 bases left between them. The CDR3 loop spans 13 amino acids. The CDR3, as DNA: TGTGCCAGCAGTATTTGGCCCGGGTACGGCTACACCTTC. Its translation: CASSIWPGYGYTF.

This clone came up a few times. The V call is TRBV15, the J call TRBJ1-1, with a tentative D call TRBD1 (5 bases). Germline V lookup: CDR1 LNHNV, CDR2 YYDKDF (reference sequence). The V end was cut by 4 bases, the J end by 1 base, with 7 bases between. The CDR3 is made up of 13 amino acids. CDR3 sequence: CATSIDRNTEAFF. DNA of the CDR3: TGTGCCACCAGCATCGACAGGAACACTGAAGCTTTCTTT.

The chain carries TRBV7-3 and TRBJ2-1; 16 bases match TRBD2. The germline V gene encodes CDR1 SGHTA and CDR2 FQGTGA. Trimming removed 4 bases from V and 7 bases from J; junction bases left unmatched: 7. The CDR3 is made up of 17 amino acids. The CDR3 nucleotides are TGTGCCAGCAGCTGGGGACTAGCGGGAGGGCCAAGTAATGAGCAGTTCTTC. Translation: CASSWGLAGGPSNEQFF.

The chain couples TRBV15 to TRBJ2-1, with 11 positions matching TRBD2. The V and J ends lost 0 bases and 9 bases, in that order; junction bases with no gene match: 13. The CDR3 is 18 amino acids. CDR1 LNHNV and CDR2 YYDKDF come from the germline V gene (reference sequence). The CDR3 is CATSRDWRLAGKGGEQFF. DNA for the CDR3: TGTGCCACCAGCAGAGATTGGAGACTAGCGGGAAAGGGGGGTGAGCAGTTCTTC.

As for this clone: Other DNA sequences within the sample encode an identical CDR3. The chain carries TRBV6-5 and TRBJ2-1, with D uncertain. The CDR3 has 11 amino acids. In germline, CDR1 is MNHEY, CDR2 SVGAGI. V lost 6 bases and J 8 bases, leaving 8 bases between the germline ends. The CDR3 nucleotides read TGTGCCAGCAGCCCGGGCTATGAGCAGTTCTTC. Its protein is CASSPGYEQFF.

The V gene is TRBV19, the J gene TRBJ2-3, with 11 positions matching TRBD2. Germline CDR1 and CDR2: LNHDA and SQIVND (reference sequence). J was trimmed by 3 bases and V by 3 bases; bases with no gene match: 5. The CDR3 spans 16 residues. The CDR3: CASSIRLAGSTDTQYF. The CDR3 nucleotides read TGTGCCAGTAGTATCAGACTAGCGGGATCGACAGATACGCAGTATTTT.

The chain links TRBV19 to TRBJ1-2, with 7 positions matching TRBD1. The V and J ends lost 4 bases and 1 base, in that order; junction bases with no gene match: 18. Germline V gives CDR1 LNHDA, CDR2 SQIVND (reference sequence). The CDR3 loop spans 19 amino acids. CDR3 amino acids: CASSTLLGQVTAINYGYTF. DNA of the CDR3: TGTGCCAGTAGTACGCTACTTGGACAGGTCACAGCGATTAACTATGGCTACACCTTC.

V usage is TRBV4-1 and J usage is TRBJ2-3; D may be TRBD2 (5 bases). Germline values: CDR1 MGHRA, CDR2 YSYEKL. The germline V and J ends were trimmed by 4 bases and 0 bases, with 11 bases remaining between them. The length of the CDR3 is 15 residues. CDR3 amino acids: CASSPVAPSTDTQYF. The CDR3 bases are TGCGCCAGCAGCCCCGTAGCGCCTAGCACAGATACGCAGTATTTT.

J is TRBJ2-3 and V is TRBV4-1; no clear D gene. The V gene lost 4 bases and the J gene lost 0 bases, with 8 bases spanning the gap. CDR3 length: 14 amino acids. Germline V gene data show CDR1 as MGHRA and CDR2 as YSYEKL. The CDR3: CASSPDTSTDTQYF. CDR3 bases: TGCGCCAGCAGCCCCGACACAAGCACAGATACGCAGTATTTT.